The 15 T cell receptor beta chains listed next were all sequenced from one sample in a study of blood T cells in healthy people across ages. Together with a sample-barcoded 5' primer, a J-beta primer mix was included in a second PCR lasting about 7 to 12 cycles. TCRdb re-called the 5' RACE reads with MiXCR, one entry per CDR3 protein. In the table there are about 640,000 distinct CDR3 sequences, approximately 40% of which are singletons. Sequencing used blood. The receptors shown here come from a man aged 80 or over in good health.

V usage is TRBV6-1 and J usage is TRBJ1-2; 10 nucleotides match TRBD1. From germline, CDR1 is MNHNS and CDR2 SASEGT. J gave up 3 bases and V 6 bases, and 4 bases lay outside the gene matches. The CDR3 consists of 14 residues. This chain's CDR3 is CASSGQGGYYGYTF. CDR3 in DNA: TGTGCCAGCAGCGGACAGGGGGGCTACTATGGCTACACCTTC.

This rearrangement joins TRBV2 to TRBJ2-1; 9 bases align to TRBD2. The CDR3 length is 14 residues. The germline gives CDR1 SNHLY, CDR2 FYNNEI. The J segment lost 6 bases and the V segment lost 6 bases, leaving 6 bases of the junction unmatched. Written as DNA, the CDR3 is TGTGCCAGCAGCCGGACTAGCGCTTCCAATGAGCAGTTCTTC. Translated, it gives CASSRTSASNEQFF.

The chain is built from TRBV4-3 and TRBJ2-7, with 12 bases fitting TRBD2. The V gene end was trimmed by 1 base and the J gene end by 4 bases; junction bases not matched to a gene: 8. Looked up from germline, CDR1 is LGHNA and CDR2 is YSLEER. The CDR3 has 17 amino acids. The CDR3 region is CASSQVRTSGELYEQYF. Written as DNA, the CDR3 is TGCGCCAGCAGCCAAGTGAGGACTAGCGGGGAACTATACGAGCAGTACTTC.

The chain has TRBV30 and TRBJ2-7, with D maybe TRBD2 (5 bases). Trimming took off 3 bases at V and 6 bases at J, with 12 bases between the two ends. The length of the CDR3 is 12 residues. Germline lookup yields CDR1 GTSNPN and CDR2 SVGIG (reference sequence). The CDR3 here is CAWRFKRGEQYF. CDR3 DNA: TGTGCCTGGAGGTTCAAACGGGGCGAGCAGTACTTC.

V gene TRBV20-1 combines with J gene TRBJ2-3; either TRBD1 or TRBD2 may supply D (5 bases each). Germline assignment: CDR1 DFQATT and CDR2 SNEGSKA (reference sequence). The CDR3 length is 16 residues. With 3 bases removed from V and 2 bases from J, the gap between germline ends came to 18 bases. The CDR3 protein is CSARSLSGTDTDTQYF. In nucleotides, the CDR3 is TGCAGTGCTAGGAGCCTCTCGGGGACCGACACAGATACGCAGTATTTT.

This chain links TRBV6-2 or TRBV6-3 with TRBJ2-7; D may be TRBD2 (6 bases). Per germline, CDR1 MNHEY and CDR2 SVGEGT. V was cut by 4 bases and J by 3 bases, with 10 bases left in between. The CDR3 length is 13 residues. This chain's CDR3 is CASSLGLIYEQYF. The CDR3 coding sequence is TGTGCCAGCAGTTTAGGACTAATCTACGAGCAGTACTTC.

The chain couples TRBV4-3 to TRBJ2-3; 8 bases map to TRBD2. CDR1 is LGHNA and CDR2 is YSLEER in the germline V gene. The trim removed 0 bases at V and 1 base at J, leaving 6 bases unmatched. The CDR3 extends over 17 amino acids. The CDR3, as DNA: TGCGCCAGCAGCCAAGATTACGGGAGGGCGCGCACAGATACGCAGTATTTT. This encodes CASSQDYGRARTDTQYF.

The chain recombines TRBV10-2 with TRBJ2-3, with D unresolved. V lost 3 bases, J lost 4 bases, and 14 bases lay in between. Germline assignment: CDR1 WSHSY and CDR2 SAAADI. The CDR3 is 15 amino acids. The CDR3 DNA reads TGCGCCAGCAGTGATGTGGCTAGTACCTCAGATACGCAGTATTTT. This gives the protein CASSDVASTSDTQYF.

The CDR3 spells CASSSAGVSTDTQYF. The CDR3 DNA reads as TGTGCCAGCAGTTCAGCGGGGGTGAGCACAGATACGCAGTATTTT. The chain couples TRBV7-9 to TRBJ2-3, with TRBD2 matching over 8 bases. The CDR3 runs to 15 residues. The ends lost 6 bases at V and 0 bases at J; junction bases unmatched: 5. Germline assignment: CDR1 SEHNR and CDR2 FQNEAQ (reference sequence).

This clonotype was found a few times. The chain is built from TRBV9 and TRBJ2-5; maybe TRBD1 (5 bases). The V and J ends lost 0 bases and 5 bases respectively, with 17 bases between them. Germline V gene sequence: CDR1 SGDLS, CDR2 YYNGEE. The CDR3 length is 16 residues. The CDR3 here is CASSVAPGLEGETQYF. CDR3 coding DNA: TGTGCCAGCAGCGTAGCTCCAGGGTTGGAAGGGGAGACCCAGTACTTC. Full variable domain (remainder filled in from reference TRBV9 and TRBJ2-5): DSGVTQTPKHLITATGQRVTLRCSPRSGDLSVYWYQQSLDQGLQFLIQYYNGEERAKGNILERFSAQQFPDLHSELNLSSLELGDSALYFCASSVAPGLEGETQYFGPGTRLLVL.

This chain links TRBV10-2 with TRBJ1-2; D remains ambiguous. The CDR3 sequence is 14 residues long. Germline lookup yields CDR1 WSHSY and CDR2 SAAADI. V dropped 2 bases and J dropped 3 bases, with 10 bases sitting between them. The CDR3 loop reads CASSEVRPDYGYTF. CDR3 sequence (DNA): TGCGCCAGCAGTGAGGTACGACCTGACTATGGCTACACCTTC.

This clonotype was seen a handful of times. The chain carries TRBV3-1 and TRBJ2-5, with 10 nucleotides matching TRBD1. J was trimmed by 3 bases and V by 5 bases; bases with no gene match: 9. The CDR3 is 16 residues long. Germline-derived CDR1 and CDR2 are LGHDT and YNNKEL (reference sequence). CDR3 residues: CASSYPYGTGEETQYF. The CDR3 nucleotides are TGTGCCAGCAGCTATCCATACGGGACAGGGGAAGAGACCCAGTACTTC.

This clonotype has at least ten counts. The rearrangement joins TRBV10-3 to TRBJ2-3, with D tentatively TRBD1 (6 bases). Germline loops: CDR1 ENHRY, CDR2 SYGVKD. The CDR3 runs to 14 residues. The V and J ends lost 9 bases and 0 bases respectively, with 13 bases between them. Written as DNA, the CDR3 is TGTGCCATGAGTCCAGGGGCTAGCACAGATACGCAGTATTTT. It encodes CAMSPGASTDTQYF.

The table lists this clonotype with a few counts. The chain uses TRBV4-2 and TRBJ2-6; D may be TRBD1 (5 bases). V gave up 3 bases and J gave up 0 bases, with 9 bases separating them. CDR1 and CDR2 from the germline V gene are LGHNA and YNFKEQ. The CDR3 covers 16 residues. This CDR3 is CASSQRQNSGANVLTF. The DNA for the CDR3 is TGTGCCAGCAGCCAGAGACAGAACTCTGGGGCCAACGTCCTGACTTTC.

The chain has TRBV20-1 and TRBJ2-1; TRBD2 agrees at 8 bases. The CDR3 contains 16 residues. With V trimmed by 4 bases and J by 5 bases, 13 bases remained unmatched. CDR1 is DFQATT and CDR2 is SNEGSKA in the germline V gene (reference sequence). In DNA form, the CDR3 reads TGCAGTGCTACCCGCTGGGGAGCGGGAGAGGACAATGAGCAGTTCTTC. This translates into CSATRWGAGEDNEQFF.